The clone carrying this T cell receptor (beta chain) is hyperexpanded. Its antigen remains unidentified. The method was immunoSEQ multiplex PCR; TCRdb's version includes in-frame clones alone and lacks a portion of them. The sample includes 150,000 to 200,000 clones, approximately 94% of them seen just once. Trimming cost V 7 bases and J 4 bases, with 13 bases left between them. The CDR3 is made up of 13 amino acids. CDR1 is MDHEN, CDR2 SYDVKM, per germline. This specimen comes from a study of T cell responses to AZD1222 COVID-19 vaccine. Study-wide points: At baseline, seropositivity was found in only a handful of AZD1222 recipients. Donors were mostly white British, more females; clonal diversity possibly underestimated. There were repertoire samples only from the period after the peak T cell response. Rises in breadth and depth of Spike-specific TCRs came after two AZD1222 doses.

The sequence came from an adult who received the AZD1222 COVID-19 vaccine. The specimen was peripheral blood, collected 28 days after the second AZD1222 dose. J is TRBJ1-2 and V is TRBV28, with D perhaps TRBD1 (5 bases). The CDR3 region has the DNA TGTGCCAGCACCCTGGGGAGGGGCTATGGCTACACCTTC. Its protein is CASTLGRGYGYTF.